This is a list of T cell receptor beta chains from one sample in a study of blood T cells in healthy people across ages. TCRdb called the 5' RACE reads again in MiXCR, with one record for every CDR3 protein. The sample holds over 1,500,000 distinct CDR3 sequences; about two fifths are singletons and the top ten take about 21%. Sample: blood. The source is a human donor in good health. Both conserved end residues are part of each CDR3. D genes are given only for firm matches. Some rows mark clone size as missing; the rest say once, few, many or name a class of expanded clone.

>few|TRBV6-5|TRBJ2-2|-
TGTGCCAGCAGTTACTCGACCGCCGGCACAGGGGAGCTGTTTTTT
CASSYSTAGTGELFF
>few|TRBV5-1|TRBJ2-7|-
TGCGCCAGCAGCTTGGGAGATCAATACGAGCAGTACTTC
CASSLGDQYEQYF
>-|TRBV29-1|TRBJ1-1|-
TGCAGCGTTCAACAGGGTGCGGGCACTGAAGCTTTCTTT
CSVQQGAGTEAFF
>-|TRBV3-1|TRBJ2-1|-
TGTGCCAGCAGCCACGGTGGGACGTACAATGAGCAGTTCTTC
CASSHGGTYNEQFF
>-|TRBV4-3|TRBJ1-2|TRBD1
TGCGCCAGCAGCCAAGCGGGACAGGGATTCAGTGGCTACACCTTC
CASSQAGQGFSGYTF
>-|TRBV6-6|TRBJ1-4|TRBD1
TGTGCCAGCAGTTACAGAGAGGGGGCGTGGGAAATACTGTTTTTT
CASSYREGAWEILFF
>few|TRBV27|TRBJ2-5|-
TGTGCCAGCAGTTTAAGAGTGGGGAACATAGAGACCCAGTACTTC
CASSLRVGNIETQYF
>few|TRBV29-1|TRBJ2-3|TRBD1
TGCAGCGTTGAGGCCGGGACAGGAGGGACAGATACGCAGTATTTT
CSVEAGTGGTDTQYF
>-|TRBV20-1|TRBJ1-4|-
TGCAGTGCTGAGGGCGGCGAGGATGAAAAACTGTTTTTT
CSAEGGEDEKLFF
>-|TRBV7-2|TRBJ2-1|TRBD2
TGTGCCAGCAACTTAATGAGCGGGATCTACAATGAGCAGTTCTTC
CASNLMSGIYNEQFF
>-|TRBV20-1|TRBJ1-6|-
TGCAGTGCTAGAGAGCACGGCAGCTCCTATAATTCACCCCTCCACTTT
CSAREHGSSYNSPLHF
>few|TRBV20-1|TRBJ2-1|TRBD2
TGCAGTGCTAGAGATTCGCTAGCGGGGGGCAATGAGCAGTTCTTC
CSARDSLAGGNEQFF
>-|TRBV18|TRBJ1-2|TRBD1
TGTGCCAGCTCACCCTCCCCCGGACAGGGGAGGTATGGCTACACCTTC
CASSPSPGQGRYGYTF
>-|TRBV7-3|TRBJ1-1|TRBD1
TGTGCCAGCAGCTTAACAGGGGGCGATAGCACTGAAGCTTTCTTT
CASSLTGGDSTEAFF
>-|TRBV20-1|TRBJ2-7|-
TGCAGTGCTATTATCCCCTCCTCCTACGAGCAGTACTTC
CSAIIPSSYEQYF
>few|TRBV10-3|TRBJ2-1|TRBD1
TGTGCCATCAGTGGGCCGAGTAAGGGACAGGGACGAGGCGGGTACAATGAGCAGTTCTTC
CAISGPSKGQGRGGYNEQFF
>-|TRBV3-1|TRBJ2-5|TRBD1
TGTGCCAGCAGCCTCTCTTCCGGGACAGGGGTTACAGAGCAGTACTTC
CASSLSSGTGVTEQYF
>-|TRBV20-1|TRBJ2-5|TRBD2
TGCAGTGGCGAAAGGACTAGCGGGGGGGCAGGAGAGACCCAGTACTTC
CSGERTSGGAGETQYF
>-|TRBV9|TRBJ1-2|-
TGTGCCAGCAGCGTATCAGGGTCGGGAAACTATGGCTACACCTTC
CASSVSGSGNYGYTF
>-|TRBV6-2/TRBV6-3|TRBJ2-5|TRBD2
TGTGCCAGCAGTTACCTGGGACTAGCGGGGTCCGGTGAGACCCAGTACTTC
CASSYLGLAGSGETQYF
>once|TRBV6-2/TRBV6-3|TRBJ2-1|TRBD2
TGTGCCAGCAGTTACTCGACTAGCGGGGTGGGTGAGCAGTTCTTC
CASSYSTSGVGEQFF
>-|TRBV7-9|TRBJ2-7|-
TGTGCCAGCAGCCGAGCCCGGGACAACTACGAGCAGTACTTC
CASSRARDNYEQYF
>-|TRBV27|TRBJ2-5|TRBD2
TGTGCCAGCAGTTTAAAAGCGGGGGGGATGAAGGAGACCCAGTACTTC
CASSLKAGGMKETQYF
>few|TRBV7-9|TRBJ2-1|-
TGTGCCAGCAGCTCCCGGGCCTCCAGCTCCTACAATGAGCAGTTCTTC
CASSSRASSSYNEQFF
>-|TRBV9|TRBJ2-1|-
TGTGCCAGCAGCGCGGGGGTAGGGCTAGTCAATGAGCAGTTCTTC
CASSAGVGLVNEQFF
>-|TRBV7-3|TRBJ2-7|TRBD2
TGTGCCAGCAGCCCGATAGCGGGGGCCCCCAACGAGCAGTACTTC
CASSPIAGAPNEQYF
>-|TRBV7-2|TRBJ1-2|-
TGTGCCAGCAGCTCCCACGGGGGGTCTGATAACTATGGCTACACCTTC
CASSSHGGSDNYGYTF
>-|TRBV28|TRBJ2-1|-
TGTGCCAGCAGTTTACCAGGGGCGAGCTCCTACAATGAGCAGTTCTTC
CASSLPGASSYNEQFF
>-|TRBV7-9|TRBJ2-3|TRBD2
TGTGCCAGCAGCTTCGTCCCTAGCGGGGGGACAACTAGCACAGATACGCAGTATTTT
CASSFVPSGGTTSTDTQYF
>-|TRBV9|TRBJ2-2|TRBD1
TGTGCCAGCAGCTTACGTGCCGGTGGGACAGAACTAAACACCGGGGAGCTGTTTTTT
CASSLRAGGTELNTGELFF
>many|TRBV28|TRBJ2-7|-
TGTGCCAGCAGTCTCCACAGGGACGAGCAGTACTTC
CASSLHRDEQYF
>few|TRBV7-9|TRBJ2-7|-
TGTGCCAGCAGCTCTGAGGGGATCACCTACGAGCAGTACTTC
CASSSEGITYEQYF
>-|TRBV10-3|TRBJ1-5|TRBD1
TGTGCCATCAGTGAAGACTCCCGGGACAGGGTTGGATCGGCCCAGCATTTT
CAISEDSRDRVGSAQHF
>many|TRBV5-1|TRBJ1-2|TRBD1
TGCGCCAGCAGCTTTGCGACAGGGGACGGCTACACCTTC
CASSFATGDGYTF
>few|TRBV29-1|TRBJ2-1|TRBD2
TGCAGCGCCGTAGCGGGGGACAATGAGCAGTTCTTC
CSAVAGDNEQFF
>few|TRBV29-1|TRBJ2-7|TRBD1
TGCAGCGTTGGGGGAAGACGGGACAGAAACTACGAGCAGTACTTC
CSVGGRRDRNYEQYF
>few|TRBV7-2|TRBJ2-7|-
TGTGCCAGCAGCTACCGGGACTTAGGGAGCTACGAGCAGTACTTC
CASSYRDLGSYEQYF
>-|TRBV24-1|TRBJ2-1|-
TGTGCCACCAGTGATCGGGGTTGGGATGAGCAGTTCTTC
CATSDRGWDEQFF
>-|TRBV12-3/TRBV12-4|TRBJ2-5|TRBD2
TGTGCCAGCAGTTTCCATAGCGGGGGACAAGAGACCCAGTACTTC
CASSFHSGGQETQYF
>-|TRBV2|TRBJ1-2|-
TGTGCCAGCAGTGAATTGGTGCTCGGGGGCTACACCTTC
CASSELVLGGYTF
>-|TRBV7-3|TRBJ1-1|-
TGTGCCAGCAGCATGACAGGTCTAACTGAAGCTTTCTTT
CASSMTGLTEAFF
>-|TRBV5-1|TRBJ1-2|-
TGCGCCAGCAGCTTGGCCCAGGGAGTAGTCTATGGCTACACCTTC
CASSLAQGVVYGYTF